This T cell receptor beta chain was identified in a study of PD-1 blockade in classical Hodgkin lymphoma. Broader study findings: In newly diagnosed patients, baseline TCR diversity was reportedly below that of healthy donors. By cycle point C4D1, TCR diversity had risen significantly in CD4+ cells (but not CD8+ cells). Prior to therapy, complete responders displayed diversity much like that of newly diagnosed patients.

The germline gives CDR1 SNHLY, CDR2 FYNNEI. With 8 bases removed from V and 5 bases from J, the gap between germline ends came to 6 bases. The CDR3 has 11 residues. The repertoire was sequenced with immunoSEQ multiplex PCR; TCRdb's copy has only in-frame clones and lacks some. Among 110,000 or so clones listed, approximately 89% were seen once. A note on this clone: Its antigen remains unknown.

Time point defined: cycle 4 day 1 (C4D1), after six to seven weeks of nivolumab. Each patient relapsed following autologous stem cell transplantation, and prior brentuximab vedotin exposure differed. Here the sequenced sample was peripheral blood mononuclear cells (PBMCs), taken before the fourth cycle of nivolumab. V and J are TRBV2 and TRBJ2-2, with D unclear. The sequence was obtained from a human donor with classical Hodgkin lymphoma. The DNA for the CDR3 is TGTGCCAGCTTAGGTACCGGGGAGCTGTTTTTT. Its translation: CASLGTGELFF.